A single sample gave rise to the 12 T cell receptor beta chains below, sequenced in a study of human T cells and chemical hapten exposure. TCRdb re-called the RACE reads through MiXCR, storing one row per CDR3 protein. The data show about 340,000 distinct CDR3 sequences, approximately 6.9% seen once. Time point here: patch test 1, 2 weeks after DPC sensitization. As for treatment: therapeutic diphenylcyclopropenone sensitization with weekly scalp DPC. The sequencing used whole blood, collected in connection with sensitization to the hapten diphenylcyclopropenone (DPC). Receptor source: a young woman with alopecia areata. Some clones in this sample may be carry-over from other donors' samples.

This clonotype has just a few counts. The rearrangement uses TRBV10-2 and TRBJ2-5; weak D call: TRBD2 (5 bases). Trimming took off 6 bases at V and 2 bases at J, with 13 bases between the two ends. The germline V gene encodes CDR1 WSHSY and CDR2 SAAADI. The CDR3 contains 14 residues. The chain's CDR3 is CASREAAPQETQYF. CDR3 DNA: TGCGCCAGCAGAGAAGCGGCTCCTCAAGAGACCCAGTACTTC.

This clonotype appeared many times. The chain employs TRBV5-1 and TRBJ2-3; 11 bases line up with TRBD2. The CDR3 loop spans 15 amino acids. With V trimmed by 1 base and J by 4 bases, 2 bases remained unmatched. Germline CDR1 SGHRS, CDR2 YFSETQ. The DNA for the CDR3 is TGCGCCAGCAGCTTGTCACTAGCGGGGGCAGATACGCAGTATTTT. Translating gives CASSLSLAGADTQYF. The full variable domain, in which reference TRBV5-1 and TRBJ2-3 provide the parts outside the CDR3, is KAGVTQTPRYLIKTRGQQVTLSCSPISGHRSVSWYQQTPGQGLQFLFEYFSETQRNKGNFPGRFSGRQFSNSRSEMNVSTLELGDSALYLCASSLSLAGADTQYFGPGTRLTVL.

The chain links TRBV6-1 to TRBJ2-2; TRBD2 aligns across 9 bases. CDR1 and CDR2 (germline): MNHNS, SASEGT. CDR3 length: 16 residues. Germline trimming cut 5 bases from V and 0 bases from J; bases unmatched to any gene: 4. The CDR3 bases are TGTGCCAGCAGTCAATTAGCGGGGGCGAACACCGGGGAGCTGTTTTTT. It specifies CASSQLAGANTGELFF.

The sample holds a few counts of this clonotype. The chain recombines TRBV21-1 with TRBJ1-5; the table's TRBD1 call for D was not verified on the DNA. TRBV21-1 is designated a pseudogene. This CDR3 has 19 residues. The CDR3 region is CASSKCVGQYPPSNQPQHF. The CDR3 coding sequence is TGTGCCAGCAGCAAATGCGTTGGACAGTACCCCCCTAGCAATCAGCCCCAGCATTTT.

This clonotype was seen a handful of times. The CDR3 nucleotides are TGTGCCATCCTCACCGGGACAGGGGAGAAACTCACCGGGGAGCTGTTTTTT. Amino acids: CAILTGTGEKLTGELFF. V is TRBV12-3 or TRBV12-4 and J is TRBJ2-2; 10 bases fit TRBD1. J lost 4 bases, V lost 10 bases, and 15 bases had no gene match. There are 17 residues in the CDR3.

This clonotype turned up a few times. V gene TRBV6-6 combines with J gene TRBJ1-4; D unresolved. The CDR3 is 10 residues long. The V end was cut by 4 bases, the J end by 10 bases, with 4 bases between. CDR1 MNHNY and CDR2 SVGAGI come from the germline V gene (reference sequence). The CDR3 sequence: CASSSGKLFF. The DNA of the CDR3 is TGTGCCAGCAGTTCAGGAAAACTGTTTTTT.

This clonotype was counted only a few times. This rearrangement joins TRBV5-1 to TRBJ2-3; no definite D call. Germline CDR1 reads SGHRS; CDR2 reads YFSETQ. V was clipped by 4 bases and J by 1 base, with 13 bases between them. This CDR3 is built from 15 residues. CDR3 sequence (DNA): TGCGCCAGCAGCCTCTCATCGTATGGCACAGATACGCAGTATTTT. Its translation is CASSLSSYGTDTQYF.

This clonotype was observed at least ten times. The rearrangement uses TRBV6-6 and TRBJ2-3; no firm D call. V lost 0 bases, J lost 0 bases, and 7 bases lay in between. This CDR3 region has 15 residues. Germline lookup yields CDR1 MNHNY and CDR2 SVGAGI (reference sequence). CDR3 region: CASSYSRTSTDTQYF. For the CDR3, the DNA is TGTGCCAGCAGTTACTCCAGAACTAGCACAGATACGCAGTATTTT.

This clonotype has only a few counts. The chain carries TRBV20-1 and TRBJ1-5; D remains ambiguous. The germline CDR1 and CDR2 sequences are DFQATT and SNEGSKA (reference sequence). V dropped 1 base and J dropped 6 bases, with 13 bases sitting between them. This CDR3 region has 14 residues. The CDR3 sequence: CSARAAEGSQPQHF. Written as DNA, the CDR3 is TGCAGTGCTAGAGCGGCGGAAGGTTCTCAGCCCCAGCATTTT.

This clonotype was observed a few times. This rearrangement joins TRBV7-8 to TRBJ2-3; a weak D match, TRBD2 (6 bases). Looked up from germline, CDR1 is SGHVS and CDR2 is FQNEAQ. Trimming shortened V by 11 bases and J by 0 bases, and 15 bases separated the two germline ends. The length of the CDR3 is 14 residues. The CDR3 is CAVRSSVSTDTQYF. The CDR3 nucleotides are TGTGCCGTACGGTCTAGCGTTAGCACAGATACGCAGTATTTT.

The genes are TRBV5-1 and TRBJ2-3, with TRBD2 matching over 13 bases. V shed 0 bases and J 3 bases; nucleotides not matched to a gene: 4. Germline CDR1 and CDR2: SGHRS and YFSETQ. The CDR3 consists of 17 residues. As DNA, the CDR3 is TGCGCCAGCAGCTTGGAAGGACTAGCGGGGGAAACAGATACGCAGTATTTT. Amino acid sequence: CASSLEGLAGETDTQYF.

This clonotype was detected a few times. V gene TRBV6-2 or TRBV6-3 combines with J gene TRBJ1-1; 7 bases are shared with TRBD1. This CDR3 region has 16 residues. The germline gives CDR1 MNHEY, CDR2 SVGEGT. V lost 0 bases to trimming and J lost 2 bases; unmatched junction nucleotides: 6. CDR3 bases: TGTGCCAGCAGTTACTCTTTTCGACAGGGAAACACTGAAGCTTTCTTT. This translates into CASSYSFRQGNTEAFF.